The 13 T cell receptor beta chains given below trace back to one sample, sequenced in a study of vaccination and CD4 T cells after COVID-19. The sample's treatment: approximately 9-day PBMC culture with coronavirus spike peptide pools or control peptides (ViraFEST assay). These TCRs' antigens remain unknown. The assay that was used to sequence DNA from cultured CD4+ T cells was the Oncomine TCR Beta short-read assay. One entry per CDR3 protein, called by TCRdb with MiXCR from the PCR reads. The repertoire holds about 13,000 distinct CDR3 sequences, approximately 44% seen once, with about 13% in the top ten. The sequenced material came from CD4+ T cells from blood, cultured in vitro. The receptors were sampled from a human donor who had recovered from COVID-19.

The rearrangement links TRBV6-5 to TRBJ1-5; D gene uncertain. Trimming cost V 3 bases and J 3 bases, with 6 bases left between them. The germline gives CDR1 MNHEY, CDR2 SVGAGI. The CDR3 extends over 13 amino acids. The chain's CDR3 is CASSYQDNQPQHF. CDR3 sequence (DNA): TGTGCCAGCAGTTATCAGGACAATCAGCCCCAGCATTTT.

By share, this clonotype counts as medium-sized (0.01 to 0.1%). CDR3 DNA: TGTGCCAGCAGCCCGAGACAGTCCACAGATACGCAGTATTTT. Amino acid sequence: CASSPRQSTDTQYF. This chain connects TRBV7-2 to TRBJ2-3; D is possibly TRBD1 (5 bases). V was pared by 5 bases and J by 2 bases, with 11 bases between. This CDR3 is built from 14 residues. CDR1 SGHTA and CDR2 FQGNSA come from the germline V gene.

The chain combines TRBV19 with TRBJ2-5; D is possibly TRBD2 (5 bases). Germline V lookup: CDR1 LNHDA, CDR2 SQIVND (reference sequence). V was clipped by 1 base and J by 3 bases, with 9 bases between them. The CDR3 runs 14 residues. CDR3 sequence: CASSIVGAEETQYF. In DNA, the CDR3 is TGTGCCAGTAGTATAGTGGGAGCGGAAGAGACCCAGTACTTC.

As concerns this clonotype: Mismatch with germline at one junction end may stem from a read error. This chain links TRBV6-5 with TRBJ1-1; 8 bases line up with TRBD1. Germline-derived CDR1 and CDR2 are MNHEY and SVGAGI. The CDR3 extends over 15 amino acids. CDR3 amino acids: CASSYENRGNTKAFF. CDR3 sequence (DNA): TGTGCCAGCAGTTACGAAAACAGGGGGAACACTAAAGCTTTCTTT.

This clonotype has only a few counts. The chain uses TRBV24-1 and TRBJ2-2; D perhaps matches TRBD1 (6 bases). The V gene lost 3 bases and the J gene lost 2 bases, with 9 bases spanning the gap. The germline gives CDR1 KGHDR, CDR2 SFDVKD. This CDR3 is 15 amino acids long. CDR3 DNA: TGTGCCACCAGTGATCCGGGACACAACACCGGGGAGCTGTTTTTT. Protein: CATSDPGHNTGELFF.

A few counts support this clonotype. This sequence joins TRBV27 and TRBJ1-2; D might be TRBD1 (6 bases). The CDR3 contains 14 residues. V was pared by 5 bases and J by 8 bases, with 18 bases between. Germline V gene lookup returns CDR1 MNHEY and CDR2 SMNVEV (reference sequence). In nucleotides, the CDR3 is TGTGCCAGCAGTCCTCGTACACAGGGTCTGGGCTACACCTTC. Translating gives CASSPRTQGLGYTF.

This clonotype was recorded a few times. The chain uses TRBV30 and TRBJ1-2; D gene unclear. CDR1 is GTSNPN and CDR2 is SVGIG in the germline V gene (reference sequence). The CDR3 is 12 amino acids. Trimming removed 3 bases from V and 2 bases from J, with 7 bases in between. The CDR3 is CAWRFVNYGYTF. CDR3 bases: TGTGCCTGGAGGTTCGTGAACTATGGCTACACCTTC.

This clonotype turned up a few times. V is TRBV7-2 and J is TRBJ1-1; a possible D gene is TRBD1 (6 bases). Germline CDR1 is SGHTA and CDR2 is FQGNSA. The ends were cut back, 2 bases at V and 4 bases at J, with 11 bases in the middle. CDR3 length: 14 residues. The chain's CDR3 is CASSLTQGSTEAFF. The CDR3 DNA reads TGTGCCAGCAGCTTAACCCAGGGGAGCACTGAAGCTTTCTTT.

This rearrangement joins TRBV20-1 to TRBJ1-2; 10 bases fit TRBD1. Germline assignment: CDR1 DFQATT and CDR2 SNEGSKA (reference sequence). V lost 3 bases, J lost 1 base, and 5 bases stayed unmatched. The CDR3 spans 15 residues. This CDR3 is CSARTGGGNNYGYTF. DNA for the CDR3: TGCAGTGCTAGGACAGGGGGCGGAAATAACTATGGCTACACCTTC.

The J gene is TRBJ2-5, the V gene TRBV3-1, with D perhaps matching TRBD1 (6 bases). The CDR3 runs to 15 residues. Germline V gene data show CDR1 as LGHDT and CDR2 as YNNKEL (reference sequence). The ends were cut back, 4 bases at V and 2 bases at J, with 14 bases in the middle. CDR3 in amino acids: CASSPRQARQETQYF. In DNA form, the CDR3 reads TGTGCCAGCAGCCCGCGACAGGCCCGGCAAGAGACCCAGTACTTC.

This clonotype was found a few times. The chain joins TRBV12-3 or TRBV12-4 to TRBJ2-2; D might be TRBD1 or TRBD2, each matching 6 bases. The ends were cut back, 5 bases at V and 3 bases at J, with 13 bases in the middle. The length of the CDR3 is 15 residues. The CDR3 loop reads CASSRGGWDTGELFF. In DNA form, the CDR3 reads TGTGCCAGCAGTCGAGGGGGGTGGGACACCGGGGAGCTGTTTTTT.

V usage is TRBV5-8 and J usage is TRBJ1-5; D uncertain. The V gene lost 5 bases and the J gene lost 3 bases, with 15 bases spanning the gap. The germline CDR1 and CDR2 sequences are SGHTS and YDEGEE. The CDR3 is 15 amino acids. The CDR3, as DNA: TGTGCCAGCAGTCCGGCGCAACAGTTCAATCAGCCCCAGCATTTT. Amino acid sequence: CASSPAQQFNQPQHF.

CDR3 DNA sequence: TGTGCCAGCAGCCCCCAAGCTAGCCGTTACAATGAGCAGTTCTTC. Translating it yields CASSPQASRYNEQFF. This chain joins TRBV7-9 and TRBJ2-1; a possible D gene is TRBD2 (5 bases). The CDR3 contains 15 residues. V lost 5 bases and J 4 bases, leaving 15 bases between the germline ends. From germline, CDR1 is SEHNR and CDR2 FQNEAQ (reference sequence).